This T cell receptor (beta chain) was sequenced during a study of identical twins. Findings and caveats of the study: With abundant cord blood beta clonotypes, insertions were fewer; memory repertoires showed no such pattern. Part of the zero-insertion signal could reflect confounding by invariant MAIT and iNKT cells.

Remarks on this clonotype: As yet, its antigen is unknown.

Template switching, a step in the protocol, added a universal primer site, and cDNA carried unique molecular identifiers. TCRdb processed the 5' RACE reads anew with MiXCR; each CDR3 protein has one entry. The sample includes around 1.7 million distinct CDR3 sequences, about 31% of them seen just once. CDR3 length: 16 amino acids. Germline assignment: CDR1 LGHDT and CDR2 YNNKEL (reference sequence). Trimming removed 2 bases at V and 0 bases at J, with 13 bases between. The specimen sequenced was cord blood. The clonotype originates from a newborn girl in good health. The chain carries TRBV3-1 and TRBJ1-2; no clear D. The chain's CDR3 is CASSQTGKVSNYGYTF. Written as DNA, the CDR3 is TGTGCCAGCAGCCAAACGGGAAAGGTTTCTAACTATGGCTACACCTTC.